The 19 T cell receptor beta chains listed next were all sequenced from one sample in a study of spatial heterogeneity in lung cancer. Study-wide results and caveats: Tumoral mutation counts were tracked by counts of expanded intratumoral alpha and beta TCRs.

Their target antigens are unknown. Time point of the sample: sample taken at primary tumor resection. Each CDR3 protein gets one entry after TCRdb re-called the 5' RACE reads with MiXCR. The data show 20,000 to 25,000 distinct CDR3 sequences, with 8% to 10% seen just once and roughly 8% held by the top ten. The specimen was lung tumor tissue, collected at surgery. These receptors came from a male donor with early-stage non-small cell lung cancer.

The table lists this clonotype with many counts. This chain joins TRBV20-1 and TRBJ1-1, with D tentatively TRBD1 (5 bases). Per germline, CDR1 DFQATT and CDR2 SNEGSKA (reference sequence). The CDR3 length is 15 residues. The ends were cut back, 3 bases at V and 2 bases at J, with 16 bases in the middle. The CDR3 region has the DNA TGCAGTGCTAGCCTTCCAGGGAATAGAAACACTGAAGCTTTCTTT. Its protein is CSASLPGNRNTEAFF.

J is TRBJ2-7 and V is TRBV11-3; D gene uncertain. Germline V CDR1 and CDR2: SGHNT, YENEEA. This CDR3 has 11 residues. V dropped 5 bases and J dropped 6 bases, with 8 bases sitting between them. CDR3 in amino acids: CASSPSGEQYF. CDR3 in DNA: TGTGCCAGCAGCCCTTCGGGCGAGCAGTACTTC.

This sequence joins TRBV6-1 and TRBJ1-3; D gene ambiguous. CDR3 length equals 16 residues. V was pared by 3 bases and J by 0 bases, with 12 bases between. CDR1 MNHNS and CDR2 SASEGT come from the germline V gene. CDR3 DNA sequence: TGTGCCAGCAGTGACGTTCCCGGCGCCTCTGGAAACACCATATATTTT. Its translation: CASSDVPGASGNTIYF.

This clonotype was observed at least ten times. The J gene is TRBJ2-7, the V gene TRBV11-1; the D is unclear. This CDR3 is built from 13 residues. The V and J ends lost 4 bases and 3 bases respectively, with 10 bases between them. CDR1 is SGHAT, CDR2 FQDESV, per germline (reference sequence). CDR3 residues: CASSSPGRYEQYF. CDR3 nucleotide sequence: TGTGCCAGCAGCTCCCCCGGACGCTACGAGCAGTACTTC.

In this sample, this clonotype turned up many times. The genes are TRBV27 and TRBJ2-1, with D possibly TRBD2 on 5 matching bases. CDR1 MNHEY and CDR2 SMNVEV come from the germline V gene (reference sequence). V was cut by 3 bases and J by 9 bases, with 9 bases left in between. The length of the CDR3 is 12 residues. The CDR3 here is CASSLRESEQFF. The CDR3 nucleotides are TGTGCCAGCAGTTTGAGGGAGAGTGAGCAGTTCTTC.

The J gene is TRBJ2-3, the V gene TRBV7-2; unclear D gene. The V and J ends lost 5 bases and 5 bases respectively, with 20 bases between them. CDR3 length: 16 residues. CDR1 SGHTA and CDR2 FQGNSA come from the germline V gene. This chain's CDR3 is CASSPPWGPAEDTQYF. CDR3 bases: TGTGCCAGCAGCCCCCCTTGGGGTCCGGCGGAAGATACGCAGTATTTT.

Ten or more counts support this clonotype. The chain uses TRBV5-1 and TRBJ1-1; D ambiguous. Germline CDR1 reads SGHRS; CDR2 reads YFSETQ. Trimming left V 4 bases short and J 0 bases short, with 4 bases between. This CDR3 comprises 12 residues. The CDR3 reads CASSGMNTEAFF. The DNA for the CDR3 is TGCGCCAGCAGCGGGATGAACACTGAAGCTTTCTTT.

The sample holds many counts of this clonotype. V gene TRBV5-1 combines with J gene TRBJ1-2, with a weak D call TRBD1 (5 bases). The V gene's germline CDR1 is SGHRS and CDR2 YFSETQ. CDR3 length equals 14 residues. The V gene lost 4 bases and the J gene lost 5 bases, with 15 bases spanning the gap. The CDR3 region has the DNA TGCGCCAGCAGCCAAGTTGGGGACCGGTATGGCTACACCTTC. Its translation is CASSQVGDRYGYTF.

This clonotype was observed many times. The chain recombines TRBV10-3 with TRBJ2-7; D not certain. The V end was cut by 4 bases, the J end by 6 bases, with 7 bases between. The CDR3 loop spans 11 amino acids. The germline V gene has CDR1 ENHRY and CDR2 SYGVKD. CDR3 sequence: CAISGAGEQYF. DNA for the CDR3: TGTGCCATCAGTGGGGCAGGCGAGCAGTACTTC.

This clonotype was seen at least ten times. The chain carries TRBV7-2 and TRBJ2-5, with TRBD2 identical over 9 bases. The junction had 6 bases not matched to a gene; V was cut back by 0 bases and J by 7 bases. The germline gives CDR1 SGHTA, CDR2 FQGNSA. The CDR3 loop spans 15 amino acids. In nucleotides, the CDR3 is TGTGCCAGCAGCTTAGCGCGGGGGGGCCCCGGGACCCAGTACTTC. Translated: CASSLARGGPGTQYF.

This clonotype was observed at least ten times. The chain combines TRBV7-9 with TRBJ1-1, with a possible D match to TRBD1 (5 bases). This CDR3 comprises 15 residues. In germline, CDR1 is SEHNR, CDR2 FQNEAQ (reference sequence). V dropped 2 bases and J dropped 11 bases, with 21 bases sitting between them. The DNA of the CDR3 is TGTGCCAGCAGCTTATCTCTGGCAGGGCTCGGTATGGCTTTCTTT. Encoded protein: CASSLSLAGLGMAFF.

This clonotype was seen ten or more times. V is TRBV29-1 and J is TRBJ2-5; D is uncertain. The CDR3 runs 13 residues. Trimming left V 6 bases short and J 4 bases short, with 15 bases between. From germline, CDR1 is SQVTM and CDR2 ANQGSEA. The DNA for the CDR3 is TGCAGCGTAAAGACCAGGTGGGGAGAGACCCAGTACTTC. Translated, it gives CSVKTRWGETQYF.

V usage is TRBV5-4 and J usage is TRBJ2-2, with TRBD1 matching over 10 bases. The length of the CDR3 is 15 residues. Losses at the gene ends were 10 bases for V and 4 bases for J; bases not matched to a gene: 10. In germline, CDR1 is SGHNT, CDR2 YYREEE (reference sequence). The CDR3: CASKADRGITGELFF. The CDR3 nucleotides read TGTGCCTCCAAAGCGGACAGGGGGATCACCGGGGAGCTGTTTTTT.

This clonotype appeared many times. This sequence joins TRBV27 and TRBJ2-1; TRBD2 matches at 13 bases. This CDR3 region has 14 residues. V lost 6 bases to trimming and J lost 7 bases; unmatched junction nucleotides: 3. The V gene's germline CDR1 is MNHEY and CDR2 SMNVEV (reference sequence). CDR3 loop: CASSLGLAGNEQFF. CDR3 DNA sequence: TGTGCCAGCAGCCTGGGACTAGCGGGGAATGAGCAGTTCTTC.

In its sample, this clonotype was seen many times. The rearrangement uses TRBV6-2 or TRBV6-3 and TRBJ1-1, with D maybe TRBD1 (6 bases). V lost 7 bases and J lost 5, with 11 bases in between. The CDR3 consists of 12 residues. Germline V gene sequence: CDR1 MNHEY, CDR2 SVGEGT. This CDR3 is CASISGVTEAFF. The CDR3 DNA follows: TGTGCCAGCATCTCAGGGGTAACTGAAGCTTTCTTT.

The genes are TRBV25-1 and TRBJ2-7, with 7 nucleotides matching TRBD1. The V and J ends lost 7 bases and 0 bases, in that order; junction bases with no gene match: 6. This CDR3 region has 14 residues. Germline V gene sequence: CDR1 MGHDK, CDR2 SYGVNS. This CDR3 is CASTRDSLSYEQYF. In DNA, the CDR3 is TGTGCCAGCACACGGGACAGTCTCTCCTACGAGCAGTACTTC.

This clonotype was counted many times. CDR3 DNA: TGTGCCAGCAGCTTAGTTACAGGGGGTTACTATGGCTACACCTTC. Translation gives CASSLVTGGYYGYTF. The V gene is TRBV7-2, the J gene TRBJ1-2, with 8 bases fitting TRBD1. The V gene end was trimmed by 1 base and the J gene end by 3 bases; junction bases not matched to a gene: 4. The CDR3 sequence is 15 residues long. Germline V CDR1 and CDR2: SGHTA, FQGNSA.

This clonotype was detected ten times or more. This chain connects TRBV7-9 to TRBJ2-1, with D perhaps being TRBD1 or TRBD2 (5 bases each). This CDR3 has 12 amino acids. Trimming took 5 bases from V and 10 from J, leaving 12 bases between them. Germline CDR1 reads SEHNR; CDR2 reads FQNEAQ (reference sequence). CDR3 region: CASSPTWGEQFF. The CDR3 DNA sequence: TGTGCCAGCAGCCCTACTTGGGGGGAGCAGTTCTTC.

J is TRBJ1-3 and V is TRBV6-1; no reliable D call. CDR1 is MNHNS, CDR2 SASEGT, per germline. This CDR3 contains 16 residues. Trimming took 5 bases from V and 4 from J, leaving 18 bases between them. Written as DNA, the CDR3 is TGTGCCAGCAGTTCGTCCCTCGTTGGATCCGGAAACACCATATATTTT. Its protein is CASSSSLVGSGNTIYF.